The 14 T cell receptor beta chains given below trace back to one sample, sequenced in a study of T-cell reconstitution after alpha-beta-depleted transplantation in children. A TCRbeta library incorporating unique molecular identifiers was prepared. TCRdb fed the PCR reads into MiXCR, producing one record per CDR3 protein. The sample contains 450,000 to 550,000 distinct CDR3 sequences, approximately 10% of which appear only once. This specimen consisted of PBMCs, mostly from graft donor cells, obtained 180 days after TCRalphabeta/CD19-depleted stem cell transplant. The source is a female patient aged 2-15 years who had a stem cell transplant for aplastic anemia, so the T cells may come from the graft donor.

Ten or more counts support this clonotype. The CDR3 protein is CASSPGGVREQYF. The CDR3 DNA sequence: TGTGCCAGCAGTCCCGGGGGGGTGCGCGAGCAGTACTTC. The chain couples TRBV7-2 to TRBJ2-7; 8 bases are a match to TRBD2. The V segment lost 6 bases and the J segment 6 bases; nucleotides outside the gene matches: 7. CDR3 size: 13 residues. Looked up from germline, CDR1 is SGHTA and CDR2 is FQGNSA. The whole variable domain, remainder taken from reference TRBV7-2 and TRBJ2-7, is GAGVSQSPSNKVTEKGKDVELRCDPISGHTALYWYRQSLGQGLEFLIYFQGNSAPDKSGLPSDRFSAERTGGSVSTLTIQRTQQEDSAVYLCASSPGGVREQYFGPGTRLTVT.

This clonotype was seen many times. CDR3 in amino acids: CSVRGNTEAFF. CDR3 sequence (DNA): TGCAGCGTCCGGGGTAACACTGAAGCTTTCTTT. V and J are TRBV29-1 and TRBJ1-1; D unresolved. Germline V lookup: CDR1 SQVTM, CDR2 ANQGSEA. Trimming cost V 6 bases and J 2 bases, with 7 bases left between them. CDR3 length: 11 residues.

V and J are TRBV12-3 or TRBV12-4 and TRBJ2-7; possible D gene TRBD1, 5 bases. CDR3 size: 14 residues. V lost 6 bases to trimming and J lost 4 bases, with 16 bases between them. CDR3 region: CASSPGLGRYEQYV. In nucleotides, the CDR3 is TGTGCCAGCAGCCCAGGGCTAGGAAGGTACGAGCAGTACGTC.

This clonotype has only one observation. This rearrangement joins TRBV5-6 to TRBJ2-7, with D possibly TRBD2 on 5 matching bases. Germline V CDR1 and CDR2: SGHDT, YYEEEE. Trimming pared 2 bases from V and 0 bases from J, leaving 12 bases between. The CDR3 consists of 15 residues. CDR3 coding DNA: TGTGCCAGCAGCTTCGACTACCAAAGCTCCTACGAGCAGTACTTC. Protein sequence: CASSFDYQSSYEQYF.

The chain uses TRBV7-9 and TRBJ2-1; 8 bases line up with TRBD2. The V gene end was trimmed by 1 base and the J gene end by 7 bases; junction bases not matched to a gene: 3. The CDR3 length is 14 residues. CDR1 SEHNR and CDR2 FQNEAQ come from the germline V gene (reference sequence). The CDR3 loop is CASSLVLAGNEQFF. DNA for the CDR3: TGTGCCAGCAGCTTAGTTTTAGCGGGGAATGAGCAGTTCTTC.

Only one count was recorded for this clonotype. This rearrangement joins TRBV6-5 to TRBJ1-3; D unresolved. CDR3 length: 15 residues. CDR1 and CDR2 from the germline V gene are MNHEY and SVGAGI. The ends were cut back, 0 bases at V and 10 bases at J, with 16 bases in the middle. The CDR3 DNA reads as TGTGCCAGCAGTTACTCGACGCGGACCTGGCGAACCATATATTTT. Encoded protein: CASSYSTRTWRTIYF.

This clonotype has only a few counts. The chain couples TRBV28 to TRBJ2-1, with TRBD1 as a possible D gene (5 bases). CDR1 and CDR2 (germline): MDHEN, SYDVKM. This CDR3 has 15 amino acids. The V end was cut by 4 bases, the J end by 4 bases, with 14 bases between. DNA for the CDR3: TGTGCCAGCAGTTGGCCAGGGTGGTATTACAATGAGCAGTTCTTC. It codes for CASSWPGWYYNEQFF.

This clonotype was counted a few times. The chain couples TRBV15 to TRBJ1-2; TRBD1 matches 7 bases. CDR1 LNHNV and CDR2 YYDKDF come from the germline V gene (reference sequence). This CDR3 contains 12 residues. V lost 6 bases and J lost 8; bases outside the gene matches: 6. This chain's CDR3 is CATSLTGVGYTF. Here the CDR3 DNA reads TGTGCCACCAGTCTCACAGGGGTCGGCTACACCTTC. The full variable domain, rest sourced from reference TRBV15 and TRBJ1-2, is DAMVIQNPRYQVTQFGKPVTLSCSQTLNHNVMYWYQQKSSQAPKLLFHYYDKDFNNEADTPDNFQSRRPNTSFCFLDIRSPGLGDTAMYLCATSLTGVGYTFGSGTRLTVV.

The rearrangement joins TRBV7-2 to TRBJ2-2; 9 bases are shared with TRBD2. The CDR3 runs 16 residues. CDR1 is SGHTA and CDR2 is FQGNSA in the germline V gene. The V gene end was trimmed by 2 bases and the J gene end by 6 bases; junction bases not matched to a gene: 7. The CDR3 nucleotides are TGTGCCAGCAGCTTACACGGACTAGCGTTGGCCGGGGAGCTGTTTTTT. Translation gives CASSLHGLALAGELFF.

A few counts support this clonotype. V and J are TRBV6-6 and TRBJ2-7, with a possible D match to TRBD1 (5 bases). This CDR3 comprises 12 residues. V lost 8 bases, J lost 3 bases, and 11 bases lay in between. Germline-derived CDR1 and CDR2 are MNHNY and SVGAGI (reference sequence). CDR3: CASQDSYYEQYV. CDR3 DNA: TGTGCCAGCCAAGACAGTTACTACGAGCAGTACGTC.

The rearrangement joins TRBV6-2 or TRBV6-3 to TRBJ2-7; TRBD1 agrees at 8 bases. Trimming cost V 7 bases and J 3 bases; bases outside gene matches: 14. CDR1 and CDR2 from the germline V gene are MNHEY and SVGEGT. This CDR3 region has 16 residues. The CDR3 region is CASTPTGAGGNYEQYF. The CDR3 DNA sequence: TGTGCCAGCACCCCAACCGGGGCAGGGGGCAACTACGAGCAGTACTTC.

Regarding this clonotype: At one end the junction does not follow the germline gene, possibly because of a read error. V usage is TRBV7-9 and J usage is TRBJ2-7; D gene ambiguous. The CDR3 covers 9 residues. Germline CDR1 is SEHNR and CDR2 is FQNEAQ (reference sequence). The CDR3 DNA reads TGTGCCAGCAGCCCCAAGGCCCAATTC. Residues: CASSPKAQF.

This clonotype was picked up a small number of times. The genes are TRBV18 and TRBJ1-2, with 7 bases lining up with TRBD1. The germline CDR1 and CDR2 sequences are KGHSH and LQKENI. The CDR3 covers 16 residues. With 6 bases clipped from V and 4 bases from J, the junction kept 14 bases outside the gene matches. This chain's CDR3 is CASSHMGQRRPYGYTF. Written as DNA, the CDR3 is TGTGCCAGCTCGCACATGGGACAGAGAAGACCCTATGGCTACACCTTC.

This chain uses TRBV6-2 or TRBV6-3 with TRBJ1-2, with D maybe TRBD1 (5 bases). Germline CDR1 reads MNHEY; CDR2 reads SVGEGT. The ends were cut back, 6 bases at V and 4 bases at J, with 21 bases in the middle. The CDR3 spans 16 residues. The CDR3 reads CASSNRWGQGLYGYTF. The DNA of the CDR3 is TGTGCCAGCAGCAACCGCTGGGGCCAGGGACTCTATGGCTACACCTTC.